This TCR beta chain originates from a study of cytomegalovirus exposure and HLA in healthy donors. Researchers ran the PCR with 60 Vbeta and 13 Jbeta primers. Method: immunoSEQ multiplex PCR; TCRdb's copy keeps in-frame clones and lacks some. The table includes more than 150,000 clones, 70% to 80% detected once. Germline-derived CDR1 and CDR2 are SQVTM and ANQGSEA. The CDR3 has 16 amino acids. With 7 bases clipped from V and 2 bases from J, the junction kept 13 bases outside the gene matches. V usage is TRBV29-1 and J usage is TRBJ2-3; 9 bases are shared with TRBD2. Specimen: PBMCs. This clonotype was obtained from a girl aged 5-17 years in good health and CMV-seropositive. CDR3 coding DNA: TGCAGCGGCCTCAGGGTGGCTAGCGGGGTCACAGATACGCAGTATTTT. Residues: CSGLRVASGVTDTQYF.